Only a few counts were recorded for the clone carrying this TCR beta chain. Extracted RNA was reverse transcribed into cDNA, the sequencing template. Sequenced by immunoSEQ multiplex PCR; TCRdb stores in-frame clones only, minus some. The sample records roughly 11,000 clones, about 59% being singletons. In alopecia areata patients, both lesional scalp punch biopsies and peripheral blood were collected. The ends lost 2 bases at V and 3 bases at J; junction bases unmatched: 6. Germline CDR1 reads MNHNY; CDR2 reads SVGAGI (reference sequence). The CDR3 is 15 residues long. This record belongs to a study of CD8+ T cells in alopecia areata.

The source of this sequence is a human donor with alopecia areata. The sample was skin. This rearrangement joins TRBV6-6 to TRBJ2-7, with 8 bases that match TRBD1. In DNA form, the CDR3 reads TGTGCCAGCAGTTACGCGGGACAGGAGCTCTACGAGCAGTACTTC. Translated: CASSYAGQELYEQYF.